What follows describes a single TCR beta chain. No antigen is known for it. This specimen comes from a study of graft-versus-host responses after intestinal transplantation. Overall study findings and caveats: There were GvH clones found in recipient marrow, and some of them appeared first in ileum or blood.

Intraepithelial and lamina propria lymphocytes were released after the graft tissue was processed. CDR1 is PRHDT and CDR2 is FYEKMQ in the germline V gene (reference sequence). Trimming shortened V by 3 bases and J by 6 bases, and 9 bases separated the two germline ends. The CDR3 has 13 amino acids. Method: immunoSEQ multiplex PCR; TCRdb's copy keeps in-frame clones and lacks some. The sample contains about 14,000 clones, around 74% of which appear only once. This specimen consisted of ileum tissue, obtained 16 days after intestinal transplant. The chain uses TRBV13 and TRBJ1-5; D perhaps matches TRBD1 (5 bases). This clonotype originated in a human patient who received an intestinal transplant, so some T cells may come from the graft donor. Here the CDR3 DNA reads TGTGCCAGCAGCTTGGGGAGGGGTCAGCCCCAGCATTTT. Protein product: CASSLGRGQPQHF.